The 10 T cell receptor beta chains given below trace back to one sample, sequenced in a study of regulatory T cells in long-lasting Graves disease. Time point of the sample: persistent/refractory GD, antithyroid drugs over 5 years with positive TRAb. RNA isolated from PBMCs was used to make the TCR library. For TCR beta, libraries came from iRepertoire HTBI primers and Arm-PCR of CDR3 regions. MiXCR was run by TCRdb on the multiplex PCR reads, yielding one entry per CDR3 protein. Of 350,000 to 500,000 distinct CDR3 sequences listed, 21% are singletons. Source: peripheral blood mononuclear cells (PBMCs), taken when the disease was refractory, from a patient treated with antithyroid drugs. These receptors were collected from a female donor with Graves disease.

This clonotype was detected a few times. This chain connects TRBV30 to TRBJ1-1; no definite D call. V lost 1 base and J lost 0, with 6 bases in between. This CDR3 spans 13 amino acids. From germline, CDR1 is GTSNPN and CDR2 SVGIG (reference sequence). The CDR3 sequence is CAWSEVMNTEAFF. CDR3 in DNA: TGTGCCTGGAGTGAGGTTATGAACACTGAAGCTTTCTTT.

This clonotype has ten or more counts. V usage is TRBV28 and J usage is TRBJ2-2; no firm D call. The V gene's germline CDR1 is MDHEN and CDR2 SYDVKM. The CDR3 has 15 residues. V shed 7 bases and J shed 1 base, with 13 bases lying between them. The CDR3 loop reads CASIPQSVNTGELFF. The CDR3 DNA sequence: TGTGCCAGCATTCCCCAGTCTGTGAACACCGGGGAGCTGTTTTTT.

This chain uses TRBV7-2 with TRBJ2-4; D is perhaps TRBD1 or TRBD2 (5 bases each). V lost 5 bases and J lost 6, with 20 bases in between. The CDR3 spans 16 residues. Germline V lookup: CDR1 SGHTA, CDR2 FQGNSA. The CDR3 DNA sequence: TGTGCCAGCAGCCCGGCCGAGGGGTCTCTCAGAAACATTCAGTACTTC. It encodes CASSPAEGSLRNIQYF.

As for this clonotype: A read error is possible here, since a much larger clone lies one base away. In this CDR3 the conserved last residue, phenylalanine or tryptophan, is missing, so a read error is likely. The chain combines TRBV28 with TRBJ1-6; D remains ambiguous. Looked up from germline, CDR1 is MDHEN and CDR2 is SYDVKM. V lost 0 bases to trimming and J lost 10 bases, with 13 bases between them. The CDR3 loop spans 15 amino acids. The CDR3 sequence is CASSLWGTTGSPLHS. Written as DNA, the CDR3 is TGTGCCAGCAGTTTATGGGGAACAACGGGATCACCCCTCCACTCT.

This chain connects TRBV24-1 to TRBJ2-2; 10 bases line up with TRBD1. This CDR3 comprises 19 residues. The J segment lost 2 bases and the V segment lost 7 bases, leaving 15 bases of the junction unmatched. Germline assignment: CDR1 KGHDR and CDR2 SFDVKD. CDR3 in amino acids: CATSPHDRGLFENTGELFF. The CDR3 bases are TGTGCCACCAGCCCTCACGACAGGGGGCTTTTTGAAAACACCGGGGAGCTGTTTTTT.

This chain links TRBV4-1 with TRBJ2-7, with D maybe TRBD1 (5 bases). Germline lookup yields CDR1 MGHRA and CDR2 YSYEKL. The CDR3 spans 14 residues. Trimming shortened V by 5 bases and J by 7 bases, and 18 bases separated the two germline ends. The chain's CDR3 is CASSADQGLGEQYF. The CDR3 nucleotides read TGCGCCAGCAGCGCAGACCAGGGCCTGGGGGAGCAGTACTTC.

This clonotype has a handful of counts. The chain employs TRBV6-5 and TRBJ2-2; 10 nucleotides line up with TRBD2. From germline, CDR1 is MNHEY and CDR2 SVGAGI. V was clipped by 4 bases and J by 4 bases; unmatched bases: 6. This CDR3 contains 16 residues. The DNA for the CDR3 is TGTGCCAGCAGTTTCTTCAGCGGGAGGGCCACCGGGGAGCTGTTTTTT. This sequence encodes CASSFFSGRATGELFF.

This clonotype was observed many times. The V call is TRBV20-1, the J call TRBJ2-7, with 7 bases identical to TRBD1. The germline gives CDR1 DFQATT, CDR2 SNEGSKA (reference sequence). This CDR3 region has 13 residues. With 3 bases clipped from V and 4 bases from J, the junction kept 6 bases outside the gene matches. CDR3 nucleotides: TGCAGTGCTAGTGACAGGGAGAGGTACGAGCAGTACTTC. The encoded protein is CSASDRERYEQYF.

This clonotype was counted ten times or more. DNA of the CDR3: TGTGCCAGCAGCCCTAGGGGTCCTAGGGAGAAACTGTTTTTT. It encodes CASSPRGPREKLFF. The chain has TRBV2 and TRBJ1-4; possible D gene TRBD1, 5 bases. This CDR3 is 14 amino acids long. V was clipped by 6 bases and J by 11 bases, with 19 bases between them. CDR1 and CDR2 (germline): SNHLY, FYNNEI.

CDR3 amino acids: CASSSRRRLGTEAFF. In nucleotides, the CDR3 is TGTGCCAGCAGCTCCAGACGGAGGTTGGGCACTGAAGCTTTCTTT. This chain connects TRBV7-2 to TRBJ1-1; D is unclear. There are 15 residues in the CDR3. CDR1 is SGHTA and CDR2 is FQGNSA in the germline V gene. V was cut by 4 bases and J by 4 bases, with 16 bases left in between.